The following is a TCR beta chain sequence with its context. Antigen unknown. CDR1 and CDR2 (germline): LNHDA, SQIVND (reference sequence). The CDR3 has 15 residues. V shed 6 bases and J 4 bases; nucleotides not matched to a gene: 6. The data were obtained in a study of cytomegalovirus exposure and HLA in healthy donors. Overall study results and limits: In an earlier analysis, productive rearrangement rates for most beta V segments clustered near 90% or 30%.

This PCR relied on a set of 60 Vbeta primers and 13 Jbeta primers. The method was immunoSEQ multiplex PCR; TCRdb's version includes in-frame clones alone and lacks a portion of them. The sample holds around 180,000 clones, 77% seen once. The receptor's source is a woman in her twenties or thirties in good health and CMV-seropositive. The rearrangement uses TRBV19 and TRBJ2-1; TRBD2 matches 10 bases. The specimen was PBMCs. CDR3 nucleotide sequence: TGTGCCAGTAGCCAGCGGGAGGGGTGGTACAATGAGCAGTTCTTC. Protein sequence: CASSQREGWYNEQFF.